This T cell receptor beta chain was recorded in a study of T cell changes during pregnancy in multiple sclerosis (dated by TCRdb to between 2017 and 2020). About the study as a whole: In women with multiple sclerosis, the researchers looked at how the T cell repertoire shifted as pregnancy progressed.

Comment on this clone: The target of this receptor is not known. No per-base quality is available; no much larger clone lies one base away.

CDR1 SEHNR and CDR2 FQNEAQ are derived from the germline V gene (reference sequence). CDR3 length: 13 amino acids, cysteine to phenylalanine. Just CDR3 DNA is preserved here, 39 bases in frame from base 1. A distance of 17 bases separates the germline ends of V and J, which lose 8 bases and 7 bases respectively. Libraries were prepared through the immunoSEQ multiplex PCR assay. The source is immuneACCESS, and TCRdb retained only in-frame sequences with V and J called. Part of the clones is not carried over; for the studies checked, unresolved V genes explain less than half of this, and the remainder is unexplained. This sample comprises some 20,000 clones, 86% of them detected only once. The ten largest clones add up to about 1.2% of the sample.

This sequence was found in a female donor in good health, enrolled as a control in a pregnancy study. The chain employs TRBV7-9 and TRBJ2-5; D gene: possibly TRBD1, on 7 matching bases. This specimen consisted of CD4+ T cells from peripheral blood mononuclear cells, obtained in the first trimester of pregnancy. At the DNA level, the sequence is TGTGCCAGCGATCCAGGGGGGCGGGCGACCCAGTACTTC. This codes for CASDPGGRATQYF.